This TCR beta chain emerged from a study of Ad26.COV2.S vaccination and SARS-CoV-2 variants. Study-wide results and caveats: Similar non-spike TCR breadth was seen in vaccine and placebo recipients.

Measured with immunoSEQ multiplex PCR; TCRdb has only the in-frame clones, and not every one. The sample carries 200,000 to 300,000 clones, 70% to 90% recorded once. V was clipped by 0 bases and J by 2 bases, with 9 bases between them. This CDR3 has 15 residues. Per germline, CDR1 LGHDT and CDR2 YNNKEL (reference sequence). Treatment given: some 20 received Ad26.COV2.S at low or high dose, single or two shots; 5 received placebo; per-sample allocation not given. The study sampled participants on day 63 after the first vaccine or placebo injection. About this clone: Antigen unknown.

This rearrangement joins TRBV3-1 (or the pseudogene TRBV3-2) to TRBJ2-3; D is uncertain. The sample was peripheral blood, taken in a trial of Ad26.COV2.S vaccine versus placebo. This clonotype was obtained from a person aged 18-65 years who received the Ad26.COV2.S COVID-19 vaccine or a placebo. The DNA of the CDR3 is TGTGCCAGCAGCCAAGAGAACAGACACACAGATACGCAGTATTTT. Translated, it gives CASSQENRHTDTQYF.